The 5 T cell receptor beta chains in this list originate from one sample, sequenced in a study of T cells after yellow fever vaccination. TCRdb re-analysed the 5' RACE reads in MiXCR, keeping a single row per CDR3 protein. The table records roughly 520,000 distinct CDR3 sequences, 21% of them present only once. This sample comprised PBMCs, obtained 21 days after the first yellow fever vaccination. The receptors shown here come from a man aged 18 to 29 who received the YFV17D yellow fever vaccine.

CDR3 sequence: CSARNDGGPTEAFF. CDR3 sequence (DNA): TGCAGTGCTAGAAACGACGGGGGACCCACTGAAGCTTTCTTT. This chain uses TRBV20-1 with TRBJ1-1; weak D call: TRBD1 (5 bases). Germline CDR1 reads DFQATT; CDR2 reads SNEGSKA (reference sequence). The CDR3 is 14 residues long. The germline V and J ends were trimmed by 2 bases and 4 bases, with 14 bases remaining between them.

The rearrangement joins TRBV20-1 to TRBJ2-5, with 7 positions matching TRBD1. V was pared by 6 bases and J by 1 base, with 5 bases of the junction left unmatched. The CDR3 spans 13 residues. The V gene's germline CDR1 is DFQATT and CDR2 SNEGSKA (reference sequence). CDR3 coding DNA: TGCAGTGCGGGGGCAGGGGGCCAAGAGACCCAGTACTTC. Translation gives CSAGAGGQETQYF.

This clonotype showed up just a few times. The V call is TRBV5-1, the J call TRBJ1-1; D is perhaps TRBD1 (5 bases). Germline V gene lookup returns CDR1 SGHRS and CDR2 YFSETQ. V was pared by 4 bases and J by 0 bases, with 13 bases between. The CDR3 has 15 residues. This chain's CDR3 is CASSNDGGMNTEAFF. CDR3 DNA: TGCGCCAGCAGCAACGACGGGGGAATGAACACTGAAGCTTTCTTT. Full variable domain (outside the CDR3, taken from reference TRBV5-1 and TRBJ1-1): KAGVTQTPRYLIKTRGQQVTLSCSPISGHRSVSWYQQTPGQGLQFLFEYFSETQRNKGNFPGRFSGRQFSNSRSEMNVSTLELGDSALYLCASSNDGGMNTEAFFGQGTRLTVV.

This clonotype was found many times. The gene calls are TRBV12-3 or TRBV12-4 and TRBJ1-3; D not certain. V lost 9 bases, J lost 0 bases, and 6 bases lay in between. The CDR3 length is 12 residues. The CDR3 bases are TGTGCCAGTGAGAGCTCTGGAAACACCATATATTTT. Encoded protein: CASESSGNTIYF.

A few counts support this clonotype. The chain combines TRBV28 with TRBJ2-1, with 9 bases aligning to TRBD1. The V segment lost 6 bases and the J segment 4 bases; nucleotides outside the gene matches: 13. Germline CDR1 is MDHEN and CDR2 is SYDVKM. This CDR3 is built from 17 residues. CDR3 sequence: CASRPGQGILRYNEQFF. The CDR3 nucleotides are TGTGCCAGCAGACCGGGACAGGGAATCCTGAGGTACAATGAGCAGTTCTTC.